The 26 T cell receptor beta chains below all came from one sample that was sequenced in a study of T cells in Graves' hyperthyroidism and ophthalmopathy. The source material, RNA transcripts, was used to amplify TCR beta CDR3 regions. Primed by the HTBI set, a first-round RT-PCR was run on the TCR CDR3. TCRdb reanalysed the multiplex PCR reads using MiXCR and keeps one entry per CDR3 protein. This table holds 300,000 to 450,000 distinct CDR3 sequences, 13% found once. Input material: blood. The receptors here all came from a woman under 30 with Graves' hyperthyroidism.

This clonotype was found many times. The CDR3 protein is CASSYDWRGLGEQYF. The CDR3 coding sequence is TGTGCCAGCAGTTACGATTGGCGGGGGTTAGGGGAGCAGTACTTC. The chain carries TRBV6-6 and TRBJ2-7, with 7 positions matching TRBD2. CDR1 and CDR2 from the germline V gene are MNHNY and SVGAGI (reference sequence). This CDR3 has 15 amino acids. Trimming removed 2 bases from V and 7 bases from J; junction bases left unmatched: 11.

The chain carries TRBV30 and TRBJ2-1; possible D gene TRBD2, 6 bases. V dropped 4 bases and J dropped 7 bases, with 20 bases sitting between them. CDR1 is GTSNPN and CDR2 is SVGIG in the germline V gene (reference sequence). CDR3 length: 15 amino acids. The CDR3 region has the DNA TGTGCCTGGAAGGCCGGGACTTCCCCCTGGAATGAGCAGTTCTTC. It translates to CAWKAGTSPWNEQFF. Variable domain in full (rest from reference TRBV30 and TRBJ2-1): SQTIHQWPATLVQPVGSPLSLECTVEGTSNPNLYWYRQAAGRGLQLLFYSVGIGQISSEVPQNLSASRPQDRQFILSSKKLLLSDSGFYLCAWKAGTSPWNEQFFGPGTRLTVL.

The gene calls are TRBV4-1 and TRBJ1-1; 7 positions match TRBD1. Per the germline V gene, CDR1 is MGHRA and CDR2 is YSYEKL. After removal of 5 bases from V and 4 bases from J, the junction contained 10 bases not matched to a gene. This CDR3 region has 15 residues. The CDR3 bases are TGCGCCAGCAGCAAGGAGGGGGCAGGGGGCACTGAAGCTTTCTTT. Translating it yields CASSKEGAGGTEAFF.

V is TRBV19 and J is TRBJ2-3, with D unclear. In germline, CDR1 is LNHDA, CDR2 SQIVND (reference sequence). V was trimmed by 6 bases and J by 1 base, leaving 8 bases between them. This CDR3 contains 13 residues. CDR3 loop: CASSWLRTDTQYF. The CDR3 DNA reads as TGTGCCAGTAGCTGGCTTCGCACAGATACGCAGTATTTT.

This clonotype was seen ten or more times. V and J are TRBV7-8 and TRBJ2-3; D is possibly TRBD2 (6 bases). This CDR3 spans 13 amino acids. Germline V gives CDR1 SGHVS, CDR2 FQNEAQ. Trimming stripped 1 base from V and 10 bases from J, with 12 bases between. CDR3 in DNA: TGTGCCAGCAGCTTAGGAGGGACTGCACCGCAGTATTTT. Amino acids: CASSLGGTAPQYF. Filled out from reference TRBV7-8 and TRBJ2-3, the complete variable domain reads GAGVSQSPRYKVAKRGQDVALRCDPISGHVSLFWYQQALGQGPEFLTYFQNEAQLDKSGLPSDRFFAERPEGSVSTLKIQRTQQEDSAVYLCASSLGGTAPQYFGPGTRLTVL.

A word on this clonotype: A much more abundant neighbour one base away suggests this may be a read error. This chain links TRBV2 with TRBJ2-1; TRBD2 might be the D (7 bases). The CDR3 spans 17 residues. CDR1 is SNHLY, CDR2 FYNNEI, per germline. V dropped 7 bases and J dropped 9 bases, with 28 bases sitting between them. CDR3 nucleotide sequence: TGTGCCAGCACCCCCTGGGGGGGGCAAGGGCTCAATGGTGAGCAGTTCTTC. It encodes CASTPWGGQGLNGEQFF. Supplemented by reference TRBV2 and TRBJ2-1, the full variable domain reads EPEVTQTPSHQVTQMGQEVILRCVPISNHLYFYWYRQILGQKVEFLVSFYNNEISEKSEIFDDQFSVERPDGSNFTLKIRSTKLEDSAMYFCASTPWGGQGLNGEQFFGPGTRLTVL.

Many counts were recorded for this clonotype. The chain uses TRBV2 and TRBJ2-3; no definite D call. CDR3 length: 14 amino acids. The ends were cut back, 4 bases at V and 3 bases at J, with 11 bases in the middle. From germline, CDR1 is SNHLY and CDR2 FYNNEI. The CDR3 region is CASSAWTDTDTQYF. Here the CDR3 DNA reads TGTGCCAGCAGTGCCTGGACGGATACAGATACGCAGTATTTT.

This clonotype has a count of ten or more. The chain combines TRBV11-2 with TRBJ2-7; possibly TRBD2 for D (6 bases). Germline assignment: CDR1 SGHAT and CDR2 FQNNGV. The V end lost 6 bases, the J end lost 3 bases, and 18 bases lay between the germline ends. The CDR3 has 15 amino acids. As DNA, the CDR3 is TGTGCCAGCAGTGGGGGGACCGGGAGAGTCTACGAGCAGTACTTC. As protein: CASSGGTGRVYEQYF.

This clonotype has only a few counts. The CDR3 region is CASSELSKVYEQYF. The DNA for the CDR3 is TGTGCCAGCAGTGAGCTGTCGAAGGTCTACGAGCAGTACTTC. The chain recombines TRBV6-1 with TRBJ2-7; D unclear. CDR3 length: 14 residues. Trimming pared 3 bases from V and 3 bases from J, leaving 12 bases between. Looked up from germline, CDR1 is MNHNS and CDR2 is SASEGT.

The chain joins TRBV19 to TRBJ1-2; D is perhaps TRBD1 (6 bases). This CDR3 spans 14 amino acids. Trimming took 5 bases from V and 1 from J, leaving 11 bases between them. From germline, CDR1 is LNHDA and CDR2 SQIVND (reference sequence). The CDR3, as DNA: TGTGCCAGTAGTGTCCCGGGACATAACTATGGCTACACCTTC. This translates into CASSVPGHNYGYTF. Full variable domain (remainder filled in from reference TRBV19 and TRBJ1-2): DGGITQSPKYLFRKEGQNVTLSCEQNLNHDAMYWYRQDPGQGLRLIYYSQIVNDFQKGDIAEGYSVSREKKESFPLTVTSAQKNPTAFYLCASSVPGHNYGYTFGSGTRLTVV.

This clonotype has just a few counts. A read error may explain this, as a much larger clone is one base away. The rearrangement links TRBV24-1 to TRBJ1-6; D not certain. CDR3 length: 13 amino acids. Per germline, CDR1 KGHDR and CDR2 SFDVKD. CDR3 DNA: TGTACCGCGCAGGATTTCGAAAAATCACCCCTCCACTTT. It is translated as CTAQDFEKSPLHF.

This clonotype was counted at least ten times. This chain links TRBV6-1 with TRBJ1-6; D remains ambiguous. The length of the CDR3 is 15 residues. CDR1 MNHNS and CDR2 SASEGT come from the germline V gene. V dropped 6 bases and J dropped 0 bases, with 9 bases sitting between them. CDR3 DNA: TGTGCCAGCAGGCCAGACAACTCCTATAATTCACCCCTCCACTTT. It codes for CASRPDNSYNSPLHF.

The table lists this clonotype with many counts. The chain couples TRBV3-1 to TRBJ1-6; D gene uncertain. The CDR3 runs to 13 residues. With 7 bases removed from V and 6 bases from J, the gap between germline ends came to 10 bases. Germline V gene data show CDR1 as LGHDT and CDR2 as YNNKEL (reference sequence). The CDR3, as DNA: TGTGCCAGCAATGTGAGAGGTAATTCACCCCTCCACTTT. Protein: CASNVRGNSPLHF. Using reference TRBV3-1 and TRBJ1-6 for the parts outside the CDR3, the full variable domain is DTAVSQTPKYLVTQMGNDKSIKCEQNLGHDTMYWYKQDSKKFLKIMFSYNNKELIINETVPNRFSPKSPDKAHLNLHINSLELGDSAVYFCASNVRGNSPLHFGNGTRLTVT.

Note on this clonotype: A clone one base away is much larger, so this may be a read error. V usage is TRBV20-1 and J usage is TRBJ1-5; D is uncertain. Looked up from germline, CDR1 is DFQATT and CDR2 is SNEGSKA (reference sequence). There are 12 residues in the CDR3. CDR3 sequence reads: CGAPFSNQPQHF. The CDR3 DNA is TGCGGTGCGCCGTTTAGCAATCAGCCCCAGCATTTT.

This clonotype was seen many times. The chain joins TRBV12-3 or TRBV12-4 to TRBJ2-2; D perhaps matches TRBD2 (5 bases). This CDR3 comprises 15 residues. Trimming took 3 bases from V and 1 from J, leaving 9 bases between them. CDR3 loop: CASSFRRQNTGELFF. CDR3 DNA sequence: TGTGCCAGCAGTTTCCGGAGGCAGAACACCGGGGAGCTGTTTTTT.

This clonotype showed up many times. This chain joins TRBV30 and TRBJ2-1; D gene unclear. The V and J ends lost 8 bases and 3 bases respectively, with 14 bases between them. CDR1 GTSNPN and CDR2 SVGIG come from the germline V gene (reference sequence). This CDR3 region has 13 residues. The CDR3 loop reads CAHRPWDYNEQFF. The CDR3 nucleotides read TGTGCCCATCGACCGTGGGACTACAATGAGCAGTTCTTC.

This clonotype was counted at least ten times. This sequence joins TRBV10-3 and TRBJ2-3, with D tentatively TRBD1 (6 bases). V was clipped by 2 bases and J by 7 bases, with 7 bases between them. This CDR3 region has 12 residues. CDR1 is ENHRY and CDR2 is SYGVKD in the germline V gene. The CDR3 DNA follows: TGTGCCATCAGTGAGAGGGGGAATACGCAGTATTTT. This codes for CAISERGNTQYF.

To note about this clonotype: The junction and the germline gene differ at one end; a read error may be behind it. The chain is built from TRBV19 and TRBJ1-5, with D hard to call. This CDR3 has 13 amino acids. In germline, CDR1 is LNHDA, CDR2 SQIVND (reference sequence). The CDR3 coding sequence is TGTGCCGGTAGTTGGAACTACAATCAGCCCCAGCATTTT. The encoded protein is CAGSWNYNQPQHF.

This clonotype was seen a handful of times. The rearrangement joins TRBV6-1 to TRBJ2-6; D gene ambiguous. Germline-derived CDR1 and CDR2 are MNHNS and SASEGT. The CDR3 runs to 13 residues. V shed 8 bases and J shed 3 bases, with 8 bases lying between them. The CDR3 sequence: CASFDRGANVLTF. The CDR3 nucleotides are TGTGCCAGCTTCGATCGTGGGGCCAACGTCCTGACTTTC.

The chain recombines TRBV7-6 with TRBJ2-1, with D perhaps matching TRBD2 (5 bases). Matching the DNA end better, TRBJ2-7 makes the J call doubtful. Looked up from germline, CDR1 is SGHVS and CDR2 is FNYEAQ. The CDR3 contains 14 residues. The CDR3 loop reads CASSLGGNYNEQYF. The DNA of the CDR3 is TGTGCCAGCAGCTTAGGAGGGAACTACAATGAGCAGTACTTC.

This clonotype was recorded a few times. The rearrangement links TRBV20-1 to TRBJ2-4, with 10 bases identical to TRBD2. This CDR3 spans 16 amino acids. Germline trimming cut 2 bases from V and 9 bases from J; bases unmatched to any gene: 13. The V gene's germline CDR1 is DFQATT and CDR2 SNEGSKA (reference sequence). The CDR3: CSARNQAGGLVGIQYF. The CDR3, as DNA: TGCAGTGCTAGAAACCAAGCGGGGGGGCTAGTCGGCATTCAGTACTTC.

Note on this clonotype: A junction boundary mismatches the germline segment, possibly from a read error. The chain uses TRBV5-4 and TRBJ2-5; 10 nucleotides align to TRBD1. Germline V gene lookup returns CDR1 SGHNT and CDR2 YYREEE (reference sequence). This CDR3 spans 14 amino acids. CDR3 bases: TGTGCCGGCAGCTCCGACAGGGGGCGCGAGACCCAGTACTTC. Protein: CAGSSDRGRETQYF.

Sample share makes this clonotype medium-sized (0.01 to 0.1%). The chain uses TRBV28 and TRBJ1-3, with a weak D call TRBD1 (6 bases). The V gene lost 6 bases and the J gene lost 0 bases, with 12 bases spanning the gap. The CDR3 length is 15 residues. CDR1 is MDHEN and CDR2 is SYDVKM in the germline V gene. The CDR3 spells CASREQTGSGNTIYF. CDR3 nucleotides: TGTGCCAGCAGAGAACAGACAGGCTCTGGAAACACCATATATTTT.

This chain uses TRBV19 with TRBJ1-6; no firm D call. CDR3 length: 16 amino acids. CDR1 and CDR2 (germline): LNHDA, SQIVND (reference sequence). V was pared by 6 bases and J by 0 bases, with 12 bases between. The CDR3 coding sequence is TGTGCCAGTAGCAATGGACGGAGCTCCTATAATTCACCCCTCCACTTT. Residues: CASSNGRSSYNSPLHF.

The chain joins TRBV12-3 or TRBV12-4 to TRBJ2-5, with 7 nucleotides matching TRBD1. Trimming removed 7 bases from V and 4 bases from J; junction bases left unmatched: 12. The CDR3 contains 15 residues. Here the CDR3 DNA reads TGTGCCAGCACCCCGCGACAGGGAATGGGAGAGACCCAGTACTTC. It encodes CASTPRQGMGETQYF.

This clonotype was counted many times. The chain employs TRBV12-3 or TRBV12-4 and TRBJ1-6, with 7 bases lining up with TRBD1. Losses at the gene ends were 5 bases for V and 9 bases for J; bases not matched to a gene: 13. The CDR3 sequence is 16 residues long. The CDR3 reads CASSAEQGGWASPLHF. As DNA, the CDR3 is TGTGCCAGCAGTGCCGAGCAGGGGGGATGGGCTTCACCCCTCCACTTT.